This T cell receptor beta chain derives from a study of Graves' ophthalmopathy and Graves' hyperthyroidism. Overall study results and limits: Appearing in blood as well were most expanded thyroid clonotypes above 0.001 frequency. The model's ophthalmopathy progression predictions had approximately 71% sensitivity and less than 75% specificity.

This clonotype was recorded many times. Its antigen is still unknown. Germline values: CDR1 SNHLY, CDR2 FYNNEI. The CDR3 consists of 15 residues. V was trimmed by 10 bases and J by 3 bases, leaving 21 bases between them. RNA transcripts yielded amplified TCR beta CDR3 regions. In the first round, RT-PCR was carried out with HTBI primers, and a multiplex PCR formed the second round. TCRdb redid the calling of the multiplex PCR reads with MiXCR, one entry per CDR3 protein. Among 660,000 or so distinct CDR3 sequences listed, just over 40% were seen once. The clonotype originates from an adult man with Graves' ophthalmopathy. Sequencing was performed on peripheral blood. The chain couples TRBV2 to TRBJ1-2, with D unclear. The CDR3 protein is CAITPLGISDYGYTF. The CDR3 region has the DNA TGTGCCATCACTCCCCTCGGCATTTCGGACTATGGCTACACCTTC. Full variable domain (missing parts from reference TRBV2 and TRBJ1-2): EPEVTQTPSHQVTQMGQEVILRCVPISNHLYFYWYRQILGQKVEFLVSFYNNEISEKSEIFDDQFSVERPDGSNFTLKIRSTKLEDSAMYFCAITPLGISDYGYTFGSGTRLTVV.